This TCR beta chain derives from a study of cytomegalovirus exposure and HLA in healthy donors (dated by TCRdb to about 2017). With respect to the entire study: An earlier analysis of approximately 640 of the donors reported about 290 Gb of sequence data and approximately 110 million unique TCR beta sequences from approximately 180 million T cells. An early release covering just under 650 HLA-typed donors comprised 250 to 350 gigabases of sequencing data and some 79 million unique TCR sequences. Of the roughly 400 genotyped donors, 65% to 90% fell in the genetic ancestry cluster associated with self-reported Caucasian donors. The study was designed to test whether signatures of past pathogen exposure could be identified by cataloging public T cell receptors. The T cell repertoires of 700 or so subjects were profiled by immunosequencing and related to cytomegalovirus serostatus. Along with the approximately 650-subject first cohort, a separate validation cohort of over a hundred different subjects was used. The study combined high-throughput TCR immunosequencing, statistical association of individual TCRs with disease status, and machine learning to predict cytomegalovirus infection status. A later analysis re-examined previously published TCR beta repertoires from around 670 donors and added high-resolution HLA genotyping to investigate patterns of TCR occurrence. Rather than using new phenotypic data, the later analysis identified candidate immune exposures from TCR beta sequences and from how often those sequences occurred across donors. To decide whether each TCR beta V gene segment behaved as functional or pseudogenic, an earlier analysis of some 540 of the donors relied on high-throughput TCR beta sequencing. Donor age, sex, ethnicity and CMV serostatus were compiled alongside the repertoire data. A later genetic analysis took genome-wide SNP genotypes for about 60% of the roughly 670 donors and used that subset as a discovery cohort. All discovery cohort repertoires had been generated using a single sequencing platform. Both class I and class II loci were covered by HLA typing, at four-digit resolution. Typing coverage differed by locus: A, B, C, DRB1 and DQB1 were typed in roughly 629-640 donors, DQA1 in about 550, DPA1 in nearly 610, and DPB1 in about 450. Because of strong linkage in the cohort, roughly five DR-DQ haplotypes were treated as single units for association and clustering. Across around 400 genotyped donors of the cohort, an average of about 240,000 unique TCR beta nucleotide sequences per donor were sequenced, and around 19% of those sequences were non-productive. The full study reports these points: A later analysis found that TCR association rates varied across HLA loci, with DRB1 alleles showing the most associated TCRs and HLA-C alleles the fewest. The study listed 164 TCR beta chains as associated with cytomegalovirus. A cluster of highly shared sequence variants was judged likely to represent a technical artifact of the sequencing pipeline. In an earlier analysis of some 500 of the donors, most TCR beta V segments were observed in productive rearrangements about 87% or about 30% of the time, broadly matching IMGT annotations. A further reported finding was that TCR beta sequences accurately predicted the HLA-A and HLA-B alleles for most subjects in the first cohort. In a later genetic analysis, fewer N-insertions in productive TCRs were reported among donors in an Asian-associated ancestry cluster than the roughly 700-donor mean. An association between a missense DCLRE1C variant and V-gene and J-gene trimming of TCR beta chains was found in a later genetic analysis and replicated in an independent cohort. A few of the identified cytomegalovirus-associated TCR beta chains were confirmed in vitro to be specific for cytomegalovirus antigens. Correlated functional status among segregating V segments might reflect linkage disequilibrium, but an unknown experimental factor could not be ruled out. Only TCR beta chains were sequenced in this cohort, and the absence of alpha or paired-chain data limited detectable features. In a later analysis, 15,000 to 20,000 TCR beta sequences were associated with specific HLA alleles at a false discovery rate of 0.05. Because counts were too low, approximately 18 rarely observed V segments, including chromosome 9 orphons, were excluded from the earlier analysis of roughly 580 of the donors. The presence/absence analyses assumed that sequencing depth was roughly uniform across donors, and that assumption may not be true. According to a later analysis, parvovirus B19, influenza, CMV and Epstein-Barr virus appeared linked to several top co-occurrence clusters. According to the authors, the approach could potentially be generalized to other disease states and immunological phenotypes. Most TCR sequences were observed very rarely across donors, whereas some public TCRs were present in many individuals. When HLA alleles, especially DR and DQ, strongly co-occurred, attributing TCR associations to individual alleles was difficult. Because the 87-base-pair reads could not distinguish some IMGT-functional V segments, including TRBV6-2 and TRBV6-3, those segments were excluded. In a later analysis, HLA-associated TCR beta chains showed more clonal expansion and lower generation probabilities than non-associated chains that were equally common. CMV serostatus was the only immune exposure information available for the cohort. Because some donors lacked HLA typing at each locus, the association tests relied only on the typed subset. According to a later analysis, most CMV-associated TCR beta chains appeared to be HLA-restricted, and the HLA associations seemed to be driven largely by CMV exposure. The classifier was reported to diagnose cytomegalovirus status with high specificity and sensitivity in both the original and validation cohorts.

As to this clone: Which antigen it targets is not known. There are no base qualities to consult, and no much larger clone falls within one base.

V is clipped by 4 bases and J by 4 bases, and the sequence between their germline boundaries is 15 bases long. The germline V gene yields SGDLS for CDR1 and YYNGEE for CDR2. The CDR3 runs 14 residues from the cysteine to the phenylalanine. Only the CDR3 portion is preserved as DNA: 42 bases, with reading frame beginning at the first base. Library preparation employed the immunoSEQ multiplex PCR assay. A mixture of 60 forward primers for TCR Vbeta segments and 13 reverse primers for TCR Jbeta segments was used in the multiplex PCR. The CDR3 region of rearranged TCR beta genes was amplified from genomic DNA by a multiplex PCR assay. The Illumina HiSeq System was used to sequence the amplified TCR beta libraries as 87-base-pair reads. In the authors' own workflow: In a later analysis, 70 million to 95 million unique TCR beta chains were counted across the 500 to 850 repertoires, and approximately 9.9 million of these chains were shared by at least two donors. Raw reads were error-corrected and collapsed into unique sequences with a nearest-neighbor algorithm that merged closely related sequences to remove PCR and sequencing errors. V, D and J gene segments were assigned by aligning CDR3 sequences to IMGT reference sequences. For a sequence to be retained, a match of at least six nucleotides to both a V gene segment and a J gene segment was required. Rearrangements were called productive when the CDR3 lacked stop codons and stayed in frame with V and J; all others were non-productive. CDR3 was defined by IMGT convention, running from the second conserved V-encoded cysteine to the conserved J-encoded phenylalanine. The earlier analysis of 587 of the donors excluded sequences that lacked an unambiguous match to a single V gene segment. In an earlier analysis of 587 of the donors, V segments were called functional above 56.7% productive rearrangements and were called segregating when the between-donor standard deviation exceeded 5%. A statistical classification framework was built to diagnose cytomegalovirus status from the catalog of TCR beta chain sequences. In a later analysis, V and J genes were assigned by comparing TCR nucleotide sequences against IMGT/GENE-DB human TR gene sequences. Using the TCRdist pipeline, a later analysis assigned CDR3 sequences along with most-parsimonious VDJ recombination scenarios. In a later analysis, every TCR beta chain was defined by the combination of its CDR3 amino acid sequence and its V-gene family, and reads without a unique V-gene family were dropped. To address suspected cross-contamination and a sequencing artifact, a later analysis removed 550 to 750 highly shared, low-generation-probability nucleotide sequences. A later analysis calculated a clonal expansion index for each public chain from normalized within-repertoire ranks of inferred template counts. A later analysis computed generation probabilities with a VDJ recombination model fitted to out-of-frame rearrangements, and checked the results against IGoR. In a later analysis, TCR-TCR, TCR-HLA and TCR-CMV co-occurrence was scored with hypergeometric tests, and a repertoire-size bias correction was applied to TCR pairs. False discovery rates were estimated in a later analysis by permuting HLA or CMV assignments 20 times. A later analysis grouped co-occurring TCRs with DBSCAN, adding TCRdist sequence similarity when clustering within HLA-allele-positive subsets. Repertoires with fewer than 30,000 or more than 120,000 public chains, plus five repertoires with anomalous nucleotide sharing, were excluded from co-occurrence clustering. Drawn from immuneACCESS, this table holds only the in-frame rearrangements with V and J called that TCRdb kept. Clones are partly lost; checked studies trace under half to an unresolved V gene and leave the rest unexplained. V and J calls plus clone size are reproduced from that table; the DNA served to infer D and trimming. Across this sample there are 50,000 to 65,000 clones, with around 82% seen only once. Around 2.9% of the sample rests with the top ten.

In total, about 650 healthy bone marrow donors made up the cohort. All cohort members were sampled while nominally healthy, although unrecorded immune exposures were likely present. The donor was CMV seronegative and belonged to the group of around 400 seronegative cohort members. A peripheral blood sample was collected from each donor, and TCR beta sequencing was performed on peripheral blood mononuclear cells. Genomic DNA was extracted from the blood cell samples with the Qiagen DNeasy Blood Extraction Kit. The receptor comes from a woman under 30 in good health and CMV-seronegative. Sequenced: PBMCs. The receptor chain draws on TRBV9 and TRBJ2-7, and the D gene may be TRBD2, 5 bases matching. For the CDR3, the sequence is CASSQWESSYEQYF. The nucleotides are TGTGCCAGCAGCCAATGGGAGAGTTCATACGAGCAGTACTTC.